The entry below gives a single TCR beta chain sequence along with its context. Its antigen is currently not known. Per-nucleotide qualities are absent, and no much larger clonotype sits a single base away. The time point label, as the study defines it: about 28 days (+/-7) after the second vaccine dose. AZD1222 recipients given second doses at about 4 weeks or at about 12 weeks were pooled, since spike-specific TCR depth and breadth were not found to differ between the two schedules. Vaccinee samples came from UK trials COV001 and COV002, including a single-blind randomized controlled phase 2/3 trial of AZD1222 (ChAdOx1 nCoV-19) in healthy adults. Trial participant PBMC samples were collected at day 0 and day 28 after the second dose for TCRbeta chain sequencing. The germline V gene encodes CDR1 SGDLS and CDR2 YYNGEE. The CDR3 holds 16 amino acids from the cysteine to the phenylalanine. Only the CDR3 DNA is retained, 48 bases long and in frame from the first base. The germline ends are 19 bases apart after V is trimmed by 4 bases and J by 2 bases.

This entry belongs to a study of T cell responses to AZD1222 COVID-19 vaccine (dated by TCRdb to the early 2020s). About the investigation overall: TCR sequencing was performed for some 250 trial participants, of whom about 200 were given two doses of AZD1222 and approximately 26 were given two doses of MenACWY control vaccine. Trial participants were enrolled into age subgroups of 18-55, 56-69 and 70-plus years, which contained approximately 150, 30 and 60 TCR-sequenced participants, respectively. The paper's findings and limits, for the study overall: CD4 TCRs associated with the vaccine covered the entire spike protein, and the dominant responses were in regions 160-218 and 743-854. Reportedly, close to half of the unique spike-specific TCRs recognized epitopes lying outside the regions that are mutated in the B.1.351 and B.1.1.7 variants. Conclusions about previously exposed vaccinees are limited because only six or seven AZD1222 recipients were SARS-CoV-2 seropositive at baseline. Most participants were white British and females outnumbered males, and the authors suggested that clonal diversity may have been underestimated. Because no day 14 peak-response samples were available, repertoires were characterized only after the peak T cell response. The 56-69-year group was small, and its depth increase did not reach significance, likely because of low power. After two AZD1222 doses, spike-specific TCR breadth and depth were significantly higher than at day 0 and than in MenACWY recipients.

The CDR3 regions of human TCRbeta chains were analyzed by immunosequencing. Per the source publication's procedure: Repertoire TCRs were matched against a reference library of SARS-CoV-2-specific TCRs generated with the MIRA antigen-specificity platform. Breadth was defined as the fraction of unique TCRs that were SARS-CoV-2-associated. Depth was defined as the fraction of total T cells that were SARS-CoV-2-associated. Using the MIRA data, each spike-specific TCR was assigned both to the spike region to which the TCR was reactive and to a CD4 or CD8 class. Log10-transformed breadth and depth values were compared by one-way ANOVA with Sidak's multiple comparisons tests. This immuneACCESS table, as held by TCRdb, lists in-frame sequences with V and J called but not all clones. Of the missing ones, under half trace to an unresolved V gene in checked studies; the others have no known cause. V and J calls and clone size are those listed in that table; D and trimming were worked out from the DNA. The sample table records about 130,000 clones; roughly 93% of these occur just once. The biggest ten clones account for roughly 0.98% of the sample.

The sequences come from peripheral blood, collected 28 days after the second AZD1222 dose. In this chain, TRBV9 is recombined with TRBJ2-7, with the D gene uncertain. The clonotype comes from an adult who received the AZD1222 COVID-19 vaccine. CDR3 sequence: CASSPHSDGFTYEQYF. In nucleotide form, the sequence is TGTGCCAGCAGCCCGCATTCGGACGGGTTCACCTACGAGCAGTACTTC.